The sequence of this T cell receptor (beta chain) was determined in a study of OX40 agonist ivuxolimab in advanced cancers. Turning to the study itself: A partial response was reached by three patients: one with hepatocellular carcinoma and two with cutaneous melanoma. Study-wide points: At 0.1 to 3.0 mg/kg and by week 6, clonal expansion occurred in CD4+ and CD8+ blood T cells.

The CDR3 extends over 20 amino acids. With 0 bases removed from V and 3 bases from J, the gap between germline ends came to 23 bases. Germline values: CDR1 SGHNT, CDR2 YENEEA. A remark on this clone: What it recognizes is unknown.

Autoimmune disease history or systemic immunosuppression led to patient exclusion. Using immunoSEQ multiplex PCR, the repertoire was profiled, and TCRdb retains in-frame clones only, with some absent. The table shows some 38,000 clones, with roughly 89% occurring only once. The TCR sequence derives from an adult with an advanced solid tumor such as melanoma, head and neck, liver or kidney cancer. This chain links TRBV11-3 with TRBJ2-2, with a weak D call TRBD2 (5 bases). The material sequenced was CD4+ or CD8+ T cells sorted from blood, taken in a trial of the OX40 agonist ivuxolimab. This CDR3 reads CASSLDLPLDRGGYTGELFF. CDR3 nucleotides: TGTGCCAGCAGCTTAGATCTCCCCCTCGACCGTGGCGGGTACACCGGGGAGCTGTTTTTT.